This T cell receptor (beta chain) was retrieved from a study of T-cell reconstitution after alpha-beta-depleted transplantation in children. Findings and caveats of the study: Alpha-beta T cells about two months after transplant reportedly derived from several hundred expanded graft clones.

Preparing the TCRbeta library involved the use of unique molecular identifiers. MiXCR, run by TCRdb on the PCR reads, gives a single entry per CDR3 protein. The data show 600,000 or so distinct CDR3 sequences, roughly 24% seen once. This clonotype was counted many times. No antigen is known for it. This specimen consisted of PBMCs, mostly from graft donor cells, obtained 360 days after TCRalphabeta/CD19-depleted stem cell transplant. The receptor's source is a boy in the first two years of life who had a stem cell transplant for acute myeloid leukemia, so the T cells may come from the graft donor.

The CDR3 here is CGPSVRGELFF. CDR3 nucleotide sequence: TGCGGACCTAGCGTTCGAGGGGAGCTGTTTTTT. V is TRBV20-1 and J is TRBJ2-2, with D perhaps TRBD2 (6 bases). CDR1 and CDR2 (germline): DFQATT, SNEGSKA (reference sequence). This CDR3 has 11 residues.